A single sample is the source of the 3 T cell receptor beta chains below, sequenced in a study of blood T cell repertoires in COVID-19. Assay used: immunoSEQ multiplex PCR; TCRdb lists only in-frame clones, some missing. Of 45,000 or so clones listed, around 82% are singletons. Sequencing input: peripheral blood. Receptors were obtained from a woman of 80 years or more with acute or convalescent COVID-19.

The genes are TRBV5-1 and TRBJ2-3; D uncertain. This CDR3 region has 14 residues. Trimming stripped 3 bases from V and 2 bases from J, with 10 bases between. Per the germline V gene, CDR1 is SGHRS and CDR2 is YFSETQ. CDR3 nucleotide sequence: TGCGCCAGCAGCTGGAGCAGCCCCACAGATACGCAGTATTTT. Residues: CASSWSSPTDTQYF.

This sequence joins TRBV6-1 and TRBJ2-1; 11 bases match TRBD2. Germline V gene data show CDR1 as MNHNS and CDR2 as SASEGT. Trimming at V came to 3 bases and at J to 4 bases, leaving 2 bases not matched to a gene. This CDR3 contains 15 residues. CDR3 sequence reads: CASSEGLAVYNEQFF. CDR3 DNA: TGTGCCAGCAGTGAGGGACTAGCGGTTTACAATGAGCAGTTCTTC.

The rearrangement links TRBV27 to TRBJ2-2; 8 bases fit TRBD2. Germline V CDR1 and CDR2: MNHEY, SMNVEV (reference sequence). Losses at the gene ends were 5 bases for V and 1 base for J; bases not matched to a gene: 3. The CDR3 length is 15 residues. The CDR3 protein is CASSPGGMNTGELFF. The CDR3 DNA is TGTGCCAGCAGTCCGGGAGGGATGAACACCGGGGAGCTGTTTTTT.